Shown below are 21 T cell receptor beta chains from a single sample sequenced in a study of cytomegalovirus exposure and HLA in healthy donors. Both 60 Vbeta primers and 13 Jbeta primers went into the PCR. Libraries were prepared by immunoSEQ multiplex PCR; TCRdb keeps only in-frame clonotypes and omits some of them. The sample consists of a few hundred thousand clones, more than 80% of them appearing once. Material: PBMCs. The receptors originated from a man aged 30 to 45 in good health and CMV-seronegative.

This chain uses TRBV7-6 with TRBJ2-1; TRBD2 matches 9 bases. The V gene end was trimmed by 5 bases and the J gene end by 7 bases; junction bases not matched to a gene: 12. Germline CDR1 reads SGHVS; CDR2 reads FNYEAQ. The CDR3 contains 16 residues. The CDR3 nucleotides read TGTGCCAGCAGCCCTCCCGGTTTGCGGGGGGGGAATGAGCAGTTCTTC. Translated, it gives CASSPPGLRGGNEQFF.

The chain couples TRBV5-1 to TRBJ1-1; weak D call: TRBD1 (6 bases). The CDR3 is 15 residues long. V lost 7 bases and J lost 1, with 17 bases in between. CDR1 is SGHRS and CDR2 is YFSETQ in the germline V gene. CDR3 in amino acids: CASGRTGTGNTEAFF. CDR3 DNA: TGCGCCAGCGGGCGTACAGGGACCGGGAACACTGAAGCTTTCTTT. The full variable domain, with the rest looked up from reference TRBV5-1 and TRBJ1-1, is KAGVTQTPRYLIKTRGQQVTLSCSPISGHRSVSWYQQTPGQGLQFLFEYFSETQRNKGNFPGRFSGRQFSNSRSEMNVSTLELGDSALYLCASGRTGTGNTEAFFGQGTRLTVV.

CDR3 in amino acids: CASSSQTSGDPLSYEQYF. In nucleotides, the CDR3 is TGTGCCAGCAGCTCCCAGACTAGCGGGGATCCCCTCTCCTACGAGCAGTACTTC. The rearrangement joins TRBV7-3 to TRBJ2-5; 11 nucleotides align to TRBD2. Matching the DNA end better, TRBJ2-7 makes the J call doubtful. Germline CDR1 and CDR2: SGHTA and FQGTGA. CDR3 length: 18 amino acids.

The chain carries TRBV10-1 and TRBJ2-5; TRBD1 might be the D (8 bases). The ends were cut back, 6 bases at V and 5 bases at J, with 16 bases in the middle. CDR3 length: 14 amino acids. In germline, CDR1 is WNHNN, CDR2 SYGVQD (reference sequence). The CDR3 loop reads CASRYRGGAETQYF. CDR3 nucleotides: TGCGCCAGCAGGTACAGGGGGGGCGCGGAGACCCAGTACTTC.

The V and J genes are TRBV20-1 and TRBJ2-3; the match to TRBD1 covers 10 bases. Germline V gene data show CDR1 as DFQATT and CDR2 as SNEGSKA (reference sequence). The ends lost 6 bases at V and 12 bases at J; junction bases unmatched: 6. The CDR3 consists of 11 residues. CDR3 sequence (DNA): TGCAGTGCCCCTCGACAGGGGGCACAGTATTTT. Translated: CSAPRQGAQYF.

On this clone: The junction does not match germline at one end; this may be a read error. The same CDR3 can be traced to other DNA sequences in this sample. The J gene is TRBJ1-1, the V gene TRBV7-2, with TRBD1 matching over 8 bases. Germline CDR1 is SGHTA and CDR2 is FQGNSA. The CDR3 has 14 residues. The chain's CDR3 is CASSLLQGGTEAFF. The CDR3 DNA follows: TGTGCCAGCAGCTTACTACAGGGGGGGACTGAAGCCTTCTTT.

Only one count was recorded for this clone. This chain uses TRBV11-2 with TRBJ1-6; 9 positions agree with TRBD1. The V segment lost 4 bases and the J segment 6 bases; nucleotides outside the gene matches: 10. The CDR3 length is 17 residues. Germline V gene data show CDR1 as SGHAT and CDR2 as FQNNGV. The CDR3 DNA reads TGTGCCAGCAGCTGGCCCGGGACAGGGATCCCTAATTCACCCCTCCACTTT. Amino acid sequence: CASSWPGTGIPNSPLHF.

This sequence joins TRBV7-9 and TRBJ2-5, with TRBD2 matching over 13 bases. J was trimmed by 5 bases and V by 1 base; bases with no gene match: 1. CDR1 is SEHNR and CDR2 is FQNEAQ in the germline V gene (reference sequence). The CDR3 is 15 residues long. CDR3 bases: TGTGCCAGCAGCTTAGGGGGACTAGCGGGGGAGACCCAGTACTTC. Its protein product is CASSLGGLAGETQYF.

This clone was counted a few times. The V call is TRBV6-5, the J call TRBJ2-5; 7 positions match TRBD1. The germline CDR1 and CDR2 sequences are MNHEY and SVGAGI. The V gene end was trimmed by 2 bases and the J gene end by 4 bases; junction bases not matched to a gene: 7. The CDR3 contains 15 residues. The CDR3 reads CASSYPDRELETQYF. The CDR3 region has the DNA TGTGCCAGCAGTTACCCCGACAGGGAACTAGAGACCCAGTACTTC.

The V gene is TRBV6-1, the J gene TRBJ2-7; possible D gene TRBD1, 6 bases. CDR1 and CDR2 from the germline V gene are MNHNS and SASEGT. This CDR3 spans 14 amino acids. V was trimmed by 6 bases and J by 4 bases, leaving 16 bases between them. CDR3 in amino acids: CASSSGAASYEQYF. CDR3 DNA sequence: TGTGCCAGCAGCTCAGGGGCGGCATCGTACGAGCAGTACTTC.

This clone was detected only a few times. The chain links TRBV7-9 to TRBJ2-3, with 8 bases aligning to TRBD1. Looked up from germline, CDR1 is SEHNR and CDR2 is FQNEAQ (reference sequence). The V gene end was trimmed by 5 bases and the J gene end by 3 bases; junction bases not matched to a gene: 7. The CDR3 is 15 amino acids. The chain's CDR3 is CASSPTGGTTDTQYF. CDR3 in DNA: TGTGCCAGCAGCCCCACAGGGGGGACGACAGATACGCAGTATTTT.

The chain couples TRBV7-3 to TRBJ2-3; a possible D gene is TRBD2 (6 bases). The CDR3 consists of 15 residues. The germline gives CDR1 SGHTA, CDR2 FQGTGA. The V gene lost 5 bases and the J gene lost 5 bases, with 17 bases spanning the gap. The CDR3 nucleotides are TGTGCCAGCAGCGCGACAGTCTTGGGGGGAGATACGCAGTATTTT. Encoded protein: CASSATVLGGDTQYF.

The J gene is TRBJ2-3, the V gene TRBV7-2; 10 nucleotides line up with TRBD2. Germline loops: CDR1 SGHTA, CDR2 FQGNSA. The ends lost 1 base at V and 3 bases at J; junction bases unmatched: 4. CDR3 size: 16 residues. Here the CDR3 DNA reads TGTGCCAGCAGCTTAGGTACTAGCGGGATTACAGATACGCAGTATTTT. Amino acids: CASSLGTSGITDTQYF.

Only a few counts were recorded for this clone. The chain combines TRBV10-3 with TRBJ1-4; perhaps TRBD1 as D (6 bases). CDR1 is ENHRY, CDR2 SYGVKD, per germline. Trimming pared 10 bases from V and 1 base from J, leaving 10 bases between. The CDR3 is 13 residues long. Written as DNA, the CDR3 is TGTGCCACCAGGGGAGGAACTAATGAAAAACTGTTTTTT. Encoded protein: CATRGGTNEKLFF.

The chain joins TRBV2 to TRBJ1-6; 10 positions match TRBD1. The CDR3 runs 15 residues. Losses at the gene ends were 6 bases for V and 11 bases for J; bases not matched to a gene: 10. Germline V gene lookup returns CDR1 SNHLY and CDR2 FYNNEI. CDR3 in DNA: TGTGCCAGCAGGGAGGACAGGGGGATCGGGACACCCCTCCACTTT. It yields the protein CASREDRGIGTPLHF. The whole variable domain, filled in from reference TRBV2 and TRBJ1-6, reads EPEVTQTPSHQVTQMGQEVILRCVPISNHLYFYWYRQILGQKVEFLVSFYNNEISEKSEIFDDQFSVERPDGSNFTLKIRSTKLEDSAMYFCASREDRGIGTPLHFGNGTRLTVT.

This clone was detected a few times. This chain links TRBV5-4 with TRBJ2-5; a weak D match, TRBD2 (6 bases). CDR1 and CDR2 (germline): SGHNT, YYREEE (reference sequence). This CDR3 has 15 residues. V gave up 3 bases and J gave up 5 bases, with 17 bases separating them. CDR3: CASSWRGGGMETQYF. CDR3 nucleotides: TGTGCCAGCAGCTGGAGGGGAGGAGGGATGGAGACCCAGTACTTC.

This sequence joins TRBV5-1 and TRBJ2-5; TRBD2 matches at 11 bases. The CDR3 is 16 amino acids. V trimming: 7 bases; J trimming: 2 bases; junction bases outside the gene matches: 10. Germline V gene sequence: CDR1 SGHRS, CDR2 YFSETQ. CDR3 sequence (DNA): TGCGCCAGCGCTTCCCTGTGGACTAGCGGGCAAGAGACCCAGTACTTC. This sequence encodes CASASLWTSGQETQYF.

This chain connects TRBV19 to TRBJ1-5; the D is unclear. The CDR3 consists of 15 residues. CDR1 LNHDA and CDR2 SQIVND come from the germline V gene (reference sequence). V lost 2 bases and J 4 bases, leaving 12 bases between the germline ends. The CDR3 loop reads CASSITKGGNQPQHF. The CDR3 DNA reads as TGTGCCAGTAGTATAACTAAAGGAGGGAATCAGCCCCAGCATTTT. Together with reference TRBV19 and TRBJ1-5, the CDR3 gives the full variable domain: DGGITQSPKYLFRKEGQNVTLSCEQNLNHDAMYWYRQDPGQGLRLIYYSQIVNDFQKGDIAEGYSVSREKKESFPLTVTSAQKNPTAFYLCASSITKGGNQPQHFGDGTRLSIL.

The genes are TRBV5-1 and TRBJ1-4, with TRBD1 matching over 10 bases. This CDR3 spans 14 amino acids. J was trimmed by 6 bases and V by 2 bases; bases with no gene match: 1. Germline V gene data show CDR1 as SGHRS and CDR2 as YFSETQ. Written as DNA, the CDR3 is TGCGCCAGCAGCTTAGGGACAGGGGATGAAAAACTGTTTTTT. Translated: CASSLGTGDEKLFF.

The chain uses TRBV5-5 and TRBJ1-6; 7 nucleotides align to TRBD1. This CDR3 is built from 13 residues. V lost 3 bases to trimming and J lost 7 bases; unmatched junction nucleotides: 1. CDR1 and CDR2 (germline): SGHKS, YYEKEE (reference sequence). The CDR3 DNA reads as TGTGCCAGCAGCTCGACAGGGAATTCACCCCTCCACTTT. Translation: CASSSTGNSPLHF.

The chain links TRBV19 to TRBJ1-5, with D uncertain. V lost 4 bases to trimming and J lost 3 bases, with 10 bases between them. Looked up from germline, CDR1 is LNHDA and CDR2 is SQIVND (reference sequence). This CDR3 has 14 residues. As DNA, the CDR3 is TGTGCCAGTAGTACTTTCAGTCACAATCAGCCCCAGCATTTT. As protein: CASSTFSHNQPQHF.